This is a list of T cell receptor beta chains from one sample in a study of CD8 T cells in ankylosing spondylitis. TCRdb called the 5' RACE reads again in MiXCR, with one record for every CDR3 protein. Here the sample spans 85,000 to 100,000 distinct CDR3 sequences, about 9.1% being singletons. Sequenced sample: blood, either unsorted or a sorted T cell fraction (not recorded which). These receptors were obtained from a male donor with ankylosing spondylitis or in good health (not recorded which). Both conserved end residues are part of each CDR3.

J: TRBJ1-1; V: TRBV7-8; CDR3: CASSYGRGGDEAFF
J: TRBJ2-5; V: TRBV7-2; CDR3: CASSSPTLGTQYF
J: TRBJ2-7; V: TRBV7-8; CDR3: CASSLAETYEQYF
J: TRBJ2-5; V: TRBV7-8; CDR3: CASSLKRRGETQYF
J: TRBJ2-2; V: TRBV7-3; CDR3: CASSLSARFWGGNTGELFF
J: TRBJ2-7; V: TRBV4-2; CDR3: CASSQDVRFTQSSYEQYF
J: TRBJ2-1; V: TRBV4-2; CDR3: CASSQVQGQEQFF
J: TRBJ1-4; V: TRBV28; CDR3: CASGQGNEKLFF
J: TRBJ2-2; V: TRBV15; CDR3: CATSHGLAGDSRGELFF
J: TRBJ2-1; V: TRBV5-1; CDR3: CASRAGAIAYNEQFF
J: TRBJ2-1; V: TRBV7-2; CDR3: CASSSGIYNEQFF
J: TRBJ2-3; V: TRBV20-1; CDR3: CSAPPAGEGTDTQYF
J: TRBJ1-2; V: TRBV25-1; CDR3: CASRPTKGGTNYGYTF
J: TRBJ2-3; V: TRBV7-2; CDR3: CASSPWSTLGDTQYF
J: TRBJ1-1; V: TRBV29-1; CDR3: CSVEYIGAFF
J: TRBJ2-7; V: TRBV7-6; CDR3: CTSSLEGRGASYEQYF
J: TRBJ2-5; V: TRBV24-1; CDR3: CATSVGATNQETQYF
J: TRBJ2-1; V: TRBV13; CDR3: CASSLEGFYNEQFF
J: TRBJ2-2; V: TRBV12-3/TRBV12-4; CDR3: CASRRLVPGELFF
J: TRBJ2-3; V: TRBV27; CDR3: CASARTDTQYF
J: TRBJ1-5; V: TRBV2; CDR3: CASSEDRGSQPQHF
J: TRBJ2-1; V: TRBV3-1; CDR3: CACCQEIGQGDYNEQFF
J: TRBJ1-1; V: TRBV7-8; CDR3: CASSLVTANVEAFF
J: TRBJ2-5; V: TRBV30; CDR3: CAWRETSGGADAETQYF
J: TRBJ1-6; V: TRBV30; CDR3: CAWSGDRRSSPLHF
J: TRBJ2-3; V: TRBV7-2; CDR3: CASSSLAGGYRADTQYF
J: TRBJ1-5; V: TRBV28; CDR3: CASSSSTGGMGQPQHF
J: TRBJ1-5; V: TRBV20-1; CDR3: CSASYVESNQPQHF
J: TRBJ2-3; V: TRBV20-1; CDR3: CSAISATQYF
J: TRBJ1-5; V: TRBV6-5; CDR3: CASSYGGSNQPQHF
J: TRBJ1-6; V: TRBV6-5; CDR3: CASRRTGSNSPLHF
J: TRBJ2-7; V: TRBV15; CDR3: CATSKDDGSYEQYF
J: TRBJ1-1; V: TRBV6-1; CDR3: CASSTTSRRGLNTEAFF
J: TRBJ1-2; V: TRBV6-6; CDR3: CASSYSGDRGRGYTF
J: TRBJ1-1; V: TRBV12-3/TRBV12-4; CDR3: CTCSLKFRGKQGLNTEAFF
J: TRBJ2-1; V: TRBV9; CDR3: CASSPRTGGMQFF
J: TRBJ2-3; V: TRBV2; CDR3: CASSGFDSTSTDTQYF
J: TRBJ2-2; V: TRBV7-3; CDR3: CASSPSWGGTGELFF
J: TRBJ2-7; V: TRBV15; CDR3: CATSRERAGGIYEQYF
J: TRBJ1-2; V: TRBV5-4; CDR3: CASRLAGGLRGYTF
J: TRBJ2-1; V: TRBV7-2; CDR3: CASSLAGESYNEQFF
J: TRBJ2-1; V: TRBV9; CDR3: CASSLHPGGLNNEQFF